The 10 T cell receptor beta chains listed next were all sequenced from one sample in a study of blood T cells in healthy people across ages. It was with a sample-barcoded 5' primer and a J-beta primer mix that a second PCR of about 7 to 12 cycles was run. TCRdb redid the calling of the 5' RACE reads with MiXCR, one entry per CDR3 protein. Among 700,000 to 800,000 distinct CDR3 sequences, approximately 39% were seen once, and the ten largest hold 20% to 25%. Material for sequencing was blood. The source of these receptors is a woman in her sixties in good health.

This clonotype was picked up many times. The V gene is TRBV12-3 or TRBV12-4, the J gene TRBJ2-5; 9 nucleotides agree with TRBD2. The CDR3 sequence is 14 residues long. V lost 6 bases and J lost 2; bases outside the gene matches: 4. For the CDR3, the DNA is TGTGCCAGCAGGACTAGCGGAATACAAGAGACCCAGTACTTC. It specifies CASRTSGIQETQYF.

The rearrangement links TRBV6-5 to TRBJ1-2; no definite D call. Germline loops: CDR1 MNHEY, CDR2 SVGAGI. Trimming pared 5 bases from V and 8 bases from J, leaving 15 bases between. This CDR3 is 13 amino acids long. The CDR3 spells CASSPGGFSGYTF. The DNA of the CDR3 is TGTGCCAGCAGTCCCGGCGGCTTTAGCGGCTACACCTTC.

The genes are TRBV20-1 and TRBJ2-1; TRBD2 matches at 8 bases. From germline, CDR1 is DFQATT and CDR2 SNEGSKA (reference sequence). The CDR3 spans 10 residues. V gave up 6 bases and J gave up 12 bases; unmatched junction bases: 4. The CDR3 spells CSAPSGGQFF. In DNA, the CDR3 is TGCAGTGCCCCCAGCGGGGGGCAGTTCTTC.

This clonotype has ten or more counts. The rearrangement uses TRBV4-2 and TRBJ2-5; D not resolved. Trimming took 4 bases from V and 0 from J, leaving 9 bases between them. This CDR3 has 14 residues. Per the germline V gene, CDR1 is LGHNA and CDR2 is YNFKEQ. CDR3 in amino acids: CASSLNLYQETQYF. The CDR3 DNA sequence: TGTGCCAGCAGCCTTAACCTGTACCAAGAGACCCAGTACTTC.

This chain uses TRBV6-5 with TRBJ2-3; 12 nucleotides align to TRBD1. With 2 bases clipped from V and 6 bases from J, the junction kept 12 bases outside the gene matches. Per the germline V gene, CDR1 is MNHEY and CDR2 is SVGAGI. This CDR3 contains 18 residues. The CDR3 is CASSYPIRDRGQRDTQYF. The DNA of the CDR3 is TGTGCCAGCAGTTACCCTATCCGGGACAGGGGGCAGAGGGATACGCAGTATTTT.

The CDR3 loop is CASSQDLGTGNLYEQYF. As DNA, the CDR3 is TGTGCCAGCAGCCAAGATCTTGGGACAGGGAATCTCTACGAGCAGTACTTC. This chain joins TRBV3-1 and TRBJ2-7, with TRBD1 matching over 9 bases. V was pared by 0 bases and J by 3 bases, with 9 bases of the junction left unmatched. Germline lookup yields CDR1 LGHDT and CDR2 YNNKEL (reference sequence). The CDR3 covers 17 residues.

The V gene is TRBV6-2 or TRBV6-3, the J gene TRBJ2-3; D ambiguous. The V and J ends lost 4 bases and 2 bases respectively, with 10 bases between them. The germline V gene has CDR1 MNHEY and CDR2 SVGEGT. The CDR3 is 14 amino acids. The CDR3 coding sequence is TGTGCCAGCAGTTTTCCCGACACCACAGATACGCAGTATTTT. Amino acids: CASSFPDTTDTQYF.

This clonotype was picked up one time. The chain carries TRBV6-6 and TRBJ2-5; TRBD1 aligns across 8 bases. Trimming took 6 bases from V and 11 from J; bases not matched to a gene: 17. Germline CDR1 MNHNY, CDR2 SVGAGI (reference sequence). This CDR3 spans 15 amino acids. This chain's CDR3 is CASRPPGQALDEQYF. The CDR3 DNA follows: TGTGCCAGCAGGCCTCCGGGACAGGCCCTGGATGAGCAGTACTTC.

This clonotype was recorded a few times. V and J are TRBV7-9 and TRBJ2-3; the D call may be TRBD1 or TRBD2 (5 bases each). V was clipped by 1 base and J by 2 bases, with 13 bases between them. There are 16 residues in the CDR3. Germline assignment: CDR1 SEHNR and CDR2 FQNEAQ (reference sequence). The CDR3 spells CASSLGGSAATDTQYF. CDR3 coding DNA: TGTGCCAGCAGCTTAGGGGGGAGCGCCGCCACAGATACGCAGTATTTT.

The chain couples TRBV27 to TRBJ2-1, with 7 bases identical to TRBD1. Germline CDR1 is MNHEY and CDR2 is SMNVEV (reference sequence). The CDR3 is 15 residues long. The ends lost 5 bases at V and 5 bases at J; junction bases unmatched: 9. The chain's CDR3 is CASSVTGTANNEQFF. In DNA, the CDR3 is TGTGCCAGCAGTGTCACCGGGACAGCCAACAATGAGCAGTTCTTC.